The 14 T cell receptor beta chains below all came from one sample that was sequenced in a study of beta chain features in type 1 diabetes. Study-wide results and limits: Among patients with Type 1 diabetes, TCRB CDR3s were moderately but significantly shorter in every one of the four CD4+ subsets.

Their specific antigens are unknown. The study reverse transcribed the entire isolated RNA, so it sequenced expressed TCRB transcripts. The protocol was immunoSEQ multiplex PCR, while the TCRdb copy is restricted to in-frame clones and leaves out a portion. The sample has about 370,000 clones, 9.6% seen once. Material for sequencing was central memory CD4+ T cells from blood. Receptors originate from a man younger than 45 with type 1 diabetes.

This clone was recorded a few times. The rearrangement links TRBV11-2 to TRBJ2-1; tentatively, D is TRBD2 (5 bases). The germline V gene encodes CDR1 SGHAT and CDR2 FQNNGV. V lost 5 bases and J 0 bases, leaving 11 bases between the germline ends. The CDR3 covers 15 residues. As DNA, the CDR3 is TGTGCCAGCAGCACCACGGCGGGCTCCTACAATGAGCAGTTCTTC. It is translated as CASSTTAGSYNEQFF.

The chain couples TRBV21-1 to TRBJ2-7; TRBD1 reflects the table's D call only, with no check against the DNA. TRBV21-1 is a pseudogene segment. This CDR3 contains 20 residues. In DNA, the CDR3 is TGTGCCAACCGGCGGTTATGCGTGGGACAGGTGGACGAAAGCTCCTACGAGCAGTACTTC. Amino acids: CANRRLCVGQVDESSYEQYF.

This clone was seen a handful of times. V usage is TRBV18 and J usage is TRBJ1-4; 7 positions agree with TRBD1. Trimming took 5 bases from V and 5 from J; bases not matched to a gene: 5. The CDR3 runs to 14 residues. Germline V gene data show CDR1 as KGHSH and CDR2 as LQKENI. The CDR3 loop is CASSRGQKNEKLFF. As DNA, the CDR3 is TGTGCCAGCTCAAGGGGACAGAAGAATGAAAAACTGTTTTTT.

V is TRBV28 and J is TRBJ2-1; D call uncertain. Germline loops: CDR1 MDHEN, CDR2 SYDVKM. The CDR3 is 13 residues long. V was cut by 6 bases and J by 0 bases, with 6 bases left in between. The CDR3 is CASSRFSYNEQFF. The CDR3, as DNA: TGTGCCAGCAGCCGATTCTCCTACAATGAGCAGTTCTTC.

The chain uses TRBV6-5 and TRBJ2-7; D call uncertain. The V gene lost 9 bases and the J gene lost 6 bases, with 12 bases spanning the gap. CDR3 size: 11 residues. Germline CDR1 and CDR2: MNHEY and SVGAGI. CDR3 loop: CASWSMGEQYF. CDR3 in DNA: TGTGCCAGTTGGTCTATGGGCGAGCAGTACTTC.

In its sample, this clone was seen many times. The chain employs TRBV28 and TRBJ1-2; possibly TRBD1 for D (5 bases). The CDR3 length is 13 residues. Per the germline V gene, CDR1 is MDHEN and CDR2 is SYDVKM. Trimming pared 6 bases from V and 7 bases from J, leaving 15 bases between. CDR3 residues: CASRVGTQLGYTF. The DNA of the CDR3 is TGTGCCAGCAGGGTCGGGACCCAGCTTGGCTACACCTTC.

There are many counts of this clone. The chain combines TRBV7-9 with TRBJ2-2, with D perhaps TRBD1 or TRBD2 (5 bases each). Between the trimmed V and J ends, which lost 5 bases and 6 bases, there was a span of 16 bases. The CDR3 is made up of 15 amino acids. The germline V gene encodes CDR1 SEHNR and CDR2 FQNEAQ (reference sequence). The CDR3, as DNA: TGTGCCAGCAGCAGAGGGGCTAGCTGGGCCGGGGAGCTGTTTTTT. Its protein is CASSRGASWAGELFF. Variable domain in full (rest from reference TRBV7-9 and TRBJ2-2): DTGVSQNPRHKITKRGQNVTFRCDPISEHNRLYWYRQTLGQGPEFLTYFQNEAQLEKSRLLSDRFSAERPKGSFSTLEIQRTEQGDSAMYLCASSRGASWAGELFFGEGSRLTVL.

Only a few counts were recorded for this clone. The chain uses TRBV7-2 and TRBJ1-4; maybe TRBD1 (6 bases). Trimming took off 4 bases at V and 11 bases at J, with 14 bases between the two ends. Germline-derived CDR1 and CDR2 are SGHTA and FQGNSA. The CDR3 length is 13 residues. The CDR3 DNA reads as TGTGCCAGCAGCTCCCAGAACAGGGTCAAACTGTTTTTT. Translation: CASSSQNRVKLFF. Looking up the rest from reference TRBV7-2 and TRBJ1-4 gives the full variable domain: GAGVSQSPSNKVTEKGKDVELRCDPISGHTALYWYRQSLGQGLEFLIYFQGNSAPDKSGLPSDRFSAERTGGSVSTLTIQRTQQEDSAVYLCASSSQNRVKLFFGSGTQLSVL.

This clone was counted only a few times. This chain uses TRBV28 with TRBJ2-5; 8 nucleotides agree with TRBD1. The CDR3 loop spans 16 amino acids. J lost 5 bases, V lost 3 bases, and 11 bases had no gene match. Looked up from germline, CDR1 is MDHEN and CDR2 is SYDVKM. DNA of the CDR3: TGTGCCAGCAGTTTCCTACCCCGGACAGGGAGGGAGACCCAGTACTTC. Translation gives CASSFLPRTGRETQYF.

V and J are TRBV6-6 and TRBJ2-1; D gene ambiguous. The CDR3 totals 11 residues. Germline-derived CDR1 and CDR2 are MNHNY and SVGAGI (reference sequence). The V and J ends lost 6 bases and 4 bases respectively, with 4 bases between them. The CDR3 loop reads CASSVYNEQFF. The CDR3 nucleotides read TGTGCCAGCAGCGTTTACAATGAGCAGTTCTTC.

The rearrangement joins TRBV28 to TRBJ1-5; D perhaps matches TRBD1 (5 bases). Germline CDR1 is MDHEN and CDR2 is SYDVKM. This CDR3 contains 17 residues. Trimming left V 7 bases short and J 2 bases short, with 21 bases between. CDR3 loop: CASTPTHWGLGNQPQHF. CDR3 bases: TGTGCCAGCACCCCAACGCACTGGGGGTTAGGCAATCAGCCCCAGCATTTT.

The chain joins TRBV11-2 to TRBJ2-5; the match to TRBD2 covers 7 bases. J lost 5 bases, V lost 5 bases, and 5 bases had no gene match. CDR3 length equals 13 residues. The germline V gene has CDR1 SGHAT and CDR2 FQNNGV. CDR3 loop: CASSVTSAETQYF. The CDR3 DNA reads as TGTGCCAGCAGCGTCACTAGCGCGGAGACCCAGTACTTC.

The V call is TRBV4-1, the J call TRBJ2-1, with 7 bases identical to TRBD2. The CDR3 extends over 16 amino acids. Looked up from germline, CDR1 is MGHRA and CDR2 is YSYEKL. With V trimmed by 0 bases and J by 3 bases, 5 bases remained unmatched. The DNA of the CDR3 is TGCGCCAGCAGCCAAGATGGACTAGTAGACTACAATGAGCAGTTCTTC. This encodes CASSQDGLVDYNEQFF.

The genes are TRBV30 and TRBJ2-7; 7 bases are a match to TRBD1. Trimming cost V 4 bases and J 5 bases; bases outside gene matches: 5. Germline CDR1 reads GTSNPN; CDR2 reads SVGIG (reference sequence). This CDR3 has 12 amino acids. The CDR3 bases are TGTGCCTGGAAGCAGGGGGTTGACGAGCAGTACTTC. It translates to CAWKQGVDEQYF.